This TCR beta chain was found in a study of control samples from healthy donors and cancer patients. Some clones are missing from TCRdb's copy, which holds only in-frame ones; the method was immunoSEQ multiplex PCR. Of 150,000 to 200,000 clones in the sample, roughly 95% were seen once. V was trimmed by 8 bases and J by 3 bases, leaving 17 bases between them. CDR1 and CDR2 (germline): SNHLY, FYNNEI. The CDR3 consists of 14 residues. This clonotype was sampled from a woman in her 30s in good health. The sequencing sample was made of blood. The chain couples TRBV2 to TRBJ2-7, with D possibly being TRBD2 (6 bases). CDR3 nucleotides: TGTGCCAGCGCGGCGGGGCAGGGTATCTACGAGCAGTACTTC. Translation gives CASAAGQGIYEQYF.